This T cell receptor beta chain was retrieved from a study of cytomegalovirus exposure and HLA in healthy donors. Looked up from germline, CDR1 is KGHSH and CDR2 is LQKENI. Trimming left V 6 bases short and J 2 bases short, with 14 bases between. The CDR3 is 16 amino acids. Worth noting for this clone: Its antigen is unidentified.

Notes on the study in general: The study carried out a later analysis of TCR beta sequences. It associated around 17,000 of them with specific HLA alleles at a false discovery rate of 0.05.

With 60 Vbeta and 13 Jbeta primers, the PCR was carried out. The table came from immunoSEQ multiplex PCR; TCRdb's copy has only in-frame clones and leaves some out. The sample totals around 97,000 clones; its top ten clones hold around 3.5%. This sequence joins TRBV18 and TRBJ2-6; no clear D gene. The sequenced sample consisted of PBMCs. This sequence was found in a man in his forties in good health and CMV-seronegative. CDR3 nucleotides: TGTGCCAGCTCGCGCGATCAGGTGACTGGGGCCAACGTCCTGACTTTC. This gives the protein CASSRDQVTGANVLTF. The variable domain in full, with the rest retrieved from reference TRBV18 and TRBJ2-6, is NAGVMQNPRHLVRRRGQEARLRCSPMKGHSHVYWYRQLPEEGLKFMVYLQKENIIDESGMPKERFSAEFPKEGPSILRIQQVVRGDSAAYFCASSRDQVTGANVLTFGAGSRLTVL.